The 15 T cell receptor beta chains given below trace back to one sample, sequenced in a study of blood T cell repertoires in COVID-19 (dated by TCRdb to the early 2020s). The library was produced with the immunoSEQ multiplex PCR assay. The clones in this table, taken by TCRdb from immuneACCESS, are in-frame only. Not every clone is retained; where verified, under half of the shortfall comes from an unresolved V gene, and the cause of the rest is unknown. The table for this sample lists 200,000 or so clones; 85% to 90% of them were counted only once. The top ten constitute over 2.5% of the sample. Sequencing was carried out using peripheral blood. The origin of the receptors is a man aged 60 to 69 with acute or convalescent COVID-19.

The count of this clone is one. The chain employs TRBV4-3 and TRBJ2-5; the match to TRBD2 covers 9 bases. CDR3 length: 20 residues. Trimming removed 0 bases from V and 4 bases from J; junction bases left unmatched: 18. Per the germline V gene, CDR1 is LGHNA and CDR2 is YSLEER. This CDR3 reads CASSQDVASGGIWEGETQYF. The DNA for the CDR3 is TGCGCCAGCAGCCAAGATGTGGCGAGCGGGGGGATCTGGGAAGGAGAGACCCAGTACTTC.

To note about this clone: Other DNA variants within this sample encode the same CDR3. This chain's CDR3 is CASSLGGGDYGYTF. The CDR3 coding sequence is TGCGCCAGCAGCTTAGGCGGTGGTGACTATGGCTACACCTTC. The chain has TRBV5-1 and TRBJ1-2; D unclear. This CDR3 is built from 14 residues. Germline V lookup: CDR1 SGHRS, CDR2 YFSETQ. V lost 2 bases, J lost 3 bases, and 11 bases lay in between.

The gene calls are TRBV15 and TRBJ1-5, with 8 bases that match TRBD1. This CDR3 comprises 17 residues. J gave up 0 bases and V 5 bases, and 9 bases lay outside the gene matches. Per the germline V gene, CDR1 is LNHNV and CDR2 is YYDKDF (reference sequence). DNA for the CDR3: TGTGCCACCAGCCAGGACAGGGCACCCCGTAGCAATCAGCCCCAGCATTTT. This translates into CATSQDRAPRSNQPQHF.

As DNA, the CDR3 is TGTGCCAGCAGTTACTCGGGAGGGTTTGAGGACTATGGCTACACCTTC. Translating it yields CASSYSGGFEDYGYTF. This chain uses TRBV6-5 with TRBJ1-2; D unresolved. The ends were cut back, 0 bases at V and 3 bases at J, with 14 bases in the middle. Germline CDR1 MNHEY, CDR2 SVGAGI. The CDR3 runs 16 residues.

The V call is TRBV30, the J call TRBJ2-5; 12 positions agree with TRBD2. Looked up from germline, CDR1 is GTSNPN and CDR2 is SVGIG (reference sequence). The CDR3 extends over 18 amino acids. With V trimmed by 0 bases and J by 5 bases, 13 bases remained unmatched. The CDR3: CAWSVRGLAGGPLETQYF. The CDR3 DNA sequence: TGTGCCTGGAGTGTGCGAGGGCTAGCGGGGGGGCCTCTGGAGACCCAGTACTTC.

This clone was found a few times. J is TRBJ2-3 and V is TRBV19; 7 nucleotides match TRBD1. Looked up from germline, CDR1 is LNHDA and CDR2 is SQIVND (reference sequence). The CDR3 has 13 residues. With 8 bases clipped from V and 6 bases from J, the junction kept 8 bases outside the gene matches. The CDR3: CASEHRGYDTQYF. The DNA of the CDR3 is TGTGCCAGTGAACACAGGGGATATGATACGCAGTATTTT.

The J gene is TRBJ1-3, the V gene TRBV7-8, with 7 bases that match TRBD1. The CDR3 spans 19 residues. Germline V CDR1 and CDR2: SGHVS, FQNEAQ. After removal of 1 base from V and 2 bases from J, the junction contained 14 bases not matched to a gene. The CDR3 spells CASSLGVGQRQGAGNTIYF. CDR3 nucleotides: TGTGCCAGCAGCTTAGGTGTTGGGCAACGACAGGGCGCTGGAAACACCATATATTTT.

The genes are TRBV6-5 and TRBJ2-7, with TRBD2 as a possible D gene (5 bases). Trimming cost V 0 bases and J 8 bases, with 14 bases left between them. Germline lookup yields CDR1 MNHEY and CDR2 SVGAGI. The CDR3 totals 14 residues. This CDR3 reads CASSYSEESTKQYF. The CDR3, as DNA: TGTGCCAGCAGTTACTCGGAGGAGAGTACGAAGCAGTACTTC.

This rearrangement joins TRBV2 to TRBJ1-4, with no clear D. The CDR3 runs to 12 residues. From germline, CDR1 is SNHLY and CDR2 FYNNEI. Trimming shortened V by 6 bases and J by 7 bases, and 9 bases separated the two germline ends. The CDR3 spells CASSRRVEKLFF. The CDR3 DNA follows: TGTGCCAGCAGCCGCCGGGTTGAAAAACTGTTTTTT.

The rearrangement uses TRBV5-4 and TRBJ2-7, with D perhaps TRBD2 (5 bases). Per the germline V gene, CDR1 is SGHNT and CDR2 is YYREEE (reference sequence). V was clipped by 1 base and J by 0 bases, with 11 bases between them. The CDR3 covers 15 residues. CDR3 nucleotide sequence: TGTGCCAGCAGCTTGAAAGGTGGGAGCTCCTACGAGCAGTACTTC. Residues: CASSLKGGSSYEQYF.

The chain has TRBV2 and TRBJ2-3, with TRBD2 matching 7 bases. Germline V CDR1 and CDR2: SNHLY, FYNNEI. The CDR3 runs to 16 residues. With V trimmed by 4 bases and J by 3 bases, 10 bases remained unmatched. The CDR3 DNA is TGTGCCAGCAGTGCGACTAGCACCTACTTTACAGATACGCAGTATTTT. Protein product: CASSATSTYFTDTQYF.

The rearrangement uses TRBV6-5 and TRBJ2-3, with D uncertain. The V end lost 2 bases, the J end lost 1 base, and 7 bases lay between the germline ends. Germline V gene lookup returns CDR1 MNHEY and CDR2 SVGAGI. CDR3 length equals 14 residues. The DNA of the CDR3 is TGTGCCAGCAGTTACGACTGGGGCACAGATACGCAGTATTTT. This sequence encodes CASSYDWGTDTQYF.

V is TRBV24-1 and J is TRBJ2-3; 14 nucleotides agree with TRBD2. CDR3 length: 15 residues. J lost 9 bases, V lost 7 bases, and 8 bases had no gene match. CDR1 KGHDR and CDR2 SFDVKD come from the germline V gene. Here the CDR3 reads CATSPGLAGGDTQYF. CDR3 DNA: TGTGCCACCAGCCCCGGACTAGCGGGGGGAGACACGCAGTATTTT.

This chain joins TRBV9 and TRBJ2-5, with D perhaps TRBD2 (6 bases). The V gene's germline CDR1 is SGDLS and CDR2 YYNGEE. The germline V and J ends were trimmed by 0 bases and 5 bases, with 17 bases remaining between them. The CDR3 is made up of 16 amino acids. The CDR3 region is CASSVGLADLRETQYF. DNA of the CDR3: TGTGCCAGCAGCGTAGGATTAGCGGACTTAAGGGAGACCCAGTACTTC.

In its sample, this clone was seen a few times. J is TRBJ1-3 and V is TRBV7-7; no reliable D call. Germline V lookup: CDR1 SSHAT, CDR2 FNYEAQ (reference sequence). There are 13 residues in the CDR3. The ends were cut back, 3 bases at V and 2 bases at J, with 5 bases in the middle. Here the CDR3 reads CASSLGAGNTIYF. For the CDR3, the DNA is TGTGCCAGCAGCTTGGGAGCTGGAAACACCATATATTTT.